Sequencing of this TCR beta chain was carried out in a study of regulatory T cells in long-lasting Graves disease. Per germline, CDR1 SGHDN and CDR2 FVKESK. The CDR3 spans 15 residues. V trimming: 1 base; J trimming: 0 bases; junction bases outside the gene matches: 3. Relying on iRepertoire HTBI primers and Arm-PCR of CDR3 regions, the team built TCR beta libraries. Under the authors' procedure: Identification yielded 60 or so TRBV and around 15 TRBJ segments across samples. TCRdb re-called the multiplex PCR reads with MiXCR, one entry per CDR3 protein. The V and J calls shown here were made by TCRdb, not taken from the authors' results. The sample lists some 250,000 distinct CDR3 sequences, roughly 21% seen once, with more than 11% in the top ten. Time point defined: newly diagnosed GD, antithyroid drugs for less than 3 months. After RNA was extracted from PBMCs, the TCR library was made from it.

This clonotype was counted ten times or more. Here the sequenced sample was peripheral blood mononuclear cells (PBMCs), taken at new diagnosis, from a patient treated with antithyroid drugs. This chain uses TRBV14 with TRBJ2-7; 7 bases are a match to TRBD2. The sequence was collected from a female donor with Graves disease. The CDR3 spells CASSQAGGSSYEQYF. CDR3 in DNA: TGTGCCAGCAGCCAAGCTGGCGGGAGCTCCTACGAGCAGTACTTC.